This entry describes one T cell receptor beta chain. The CDR3 sequence is 14 residues long. The V and J ends lost 1 base and 3 bases, in that order; junction bases with no gene match: 3. CDR1 is SGHTS and CDR2 is YDEGEE in the germline V gene. This entry comes from a study of blood T cell repertoires in COVID-19. The overall study: Researchers got acute and convalescent COVID-19 samples from the United States, Italy and Spain. Nucleic acid was either cDNA or gDNA, and it came from T cells, B-cell-depleted T cells, or PBMCs.

Source study methods: Reference gene primers were amplified, and this amplification served to estimate nucleated cell counts. Profiling relied on immunoSEQ multiplex PCR, and the TCRdb table lists in-frame clones only, not all of them. The DNA gave D and trimming, while V, J and clone size come from that table. The repertoire has under 200,000 clones, over 80% of them found once; the top ten carry roughly a tenth. The sequence derives from a woman at least 80 years old with active or convalescent COVID-19. The J gene is TRBJ1-2, the V gene TRBV5-8; 7 bases are a match to TRBD1. The sequenced material came from peripheral blood. The CDR3 DNA reads as TGTGCCAGCAGCTTGCGGGACAGACACTATGGCTACACCTTC. Translation gives CASSLRDRHYGYTF. Full variable domain (remainder filled in from reference TRBV5-8 and TRBJ1-2): EAGVTQSPTHLIKTRGQQATLRCSPISGHTSVYWYQQALGLGLQFLLWYDEGEERNRGNFPPRFSGRQFPNYSSELNVNALELEDSALYLCASSLRDRHYGYTFGSGTRLTVV.